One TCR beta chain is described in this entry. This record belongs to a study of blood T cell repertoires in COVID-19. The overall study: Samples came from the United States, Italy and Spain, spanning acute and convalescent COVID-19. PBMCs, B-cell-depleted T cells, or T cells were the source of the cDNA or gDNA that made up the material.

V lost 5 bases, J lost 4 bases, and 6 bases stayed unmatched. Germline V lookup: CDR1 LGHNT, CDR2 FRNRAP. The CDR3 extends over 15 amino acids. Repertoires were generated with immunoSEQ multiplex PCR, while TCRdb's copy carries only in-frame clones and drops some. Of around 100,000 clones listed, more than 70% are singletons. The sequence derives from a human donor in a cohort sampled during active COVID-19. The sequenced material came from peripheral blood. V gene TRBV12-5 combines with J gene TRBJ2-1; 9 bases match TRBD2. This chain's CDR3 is CASGLTSGSYNEQFF. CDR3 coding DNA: TGTGCTAGTGGTCTTACTAGCGGGTCGTACAATGAGCAGTTCTTC. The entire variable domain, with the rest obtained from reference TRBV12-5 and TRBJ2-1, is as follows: DARVTQTPRHKVTEMGQEVTMRCQPILGHNTVFWYRQTMMQGLELLAYFRNRAPLDDSGMPKDRFSAEMPDATLATLKIQPSEPRDSAVYFCASGLTSGSYNEQFFGPGTRLTVL.